This TCR beta chain was documented in a study of blood T cell repertoires in COVID-19. Looking at the study overall: COVID-19 samples collected from the United States, Italy and Spain covered acute and convalescent phases. T cells, B-cell-depleted T cells, or PBMCs supplied cDNA or gDNA.

This clone has only a few counts. Original processing notes: Amplification of reference gene primers provided the estimated nucleated cell counts. The method was immunoSEQ multiplex PCR; TCRdb's version includes in-frame clones alone and lacks a portion of them. V and J calls plus clone size are reproduced from that table; the DNA served to infer D and trimming. In the table there are around 300,000 clones, around 90% of which are singletons. The V gene's germline CDR1 is MNHEY and CDR2 SMNVEV (reference sequence). V shed 6 bases, J shed 7 bases, and the junction held 7 bases outside the gene matches. CDR3 length: 13 amino acids.

Sequenced: peripheral blood. The rearrangement uses TRBV27 and TRBJ1-2; 8 nucleotides agree with TRBD1. This clonotype was obtained from a man aged 18 to 30 with active or convalescent COVID-19. Here the CDR3 reads CASSHGQGGGYTF. In nucleotides, the CDR3 is TGTGCCAGCAGCCACGGACAGGGCGGTGGCTACACCTTC.